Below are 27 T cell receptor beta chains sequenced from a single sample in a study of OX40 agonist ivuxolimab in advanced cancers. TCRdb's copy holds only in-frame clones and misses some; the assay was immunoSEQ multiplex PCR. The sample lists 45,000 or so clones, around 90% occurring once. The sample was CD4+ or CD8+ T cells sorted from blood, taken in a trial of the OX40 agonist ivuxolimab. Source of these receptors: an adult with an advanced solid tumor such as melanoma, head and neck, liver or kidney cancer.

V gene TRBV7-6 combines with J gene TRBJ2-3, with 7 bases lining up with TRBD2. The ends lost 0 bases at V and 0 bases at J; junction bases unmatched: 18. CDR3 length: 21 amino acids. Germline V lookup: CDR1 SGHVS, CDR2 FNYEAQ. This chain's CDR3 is CASSLAMGPLGRGVSTDTQYF. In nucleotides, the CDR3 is TGTGCCAGCAGCTTAGCGATGGGGCCCCTAGGGAGGGGAGTTAGCACAGATACGCAGTATTTT.

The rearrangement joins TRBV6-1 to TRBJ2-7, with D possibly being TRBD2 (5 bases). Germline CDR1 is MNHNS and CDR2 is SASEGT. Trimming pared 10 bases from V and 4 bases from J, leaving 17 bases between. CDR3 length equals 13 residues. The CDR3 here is CAIFIDYLYEQYF. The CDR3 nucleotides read TGTGCCATATTTATAGACTATTTGTACGAGCAGTACTTC.

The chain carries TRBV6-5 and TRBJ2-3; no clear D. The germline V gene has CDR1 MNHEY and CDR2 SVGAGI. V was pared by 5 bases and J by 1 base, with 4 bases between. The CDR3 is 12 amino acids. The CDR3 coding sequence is TGTGCCAGCAGTCCTCGCACAGATACGCAGTATTTT. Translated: CASSPRTDTQYF.

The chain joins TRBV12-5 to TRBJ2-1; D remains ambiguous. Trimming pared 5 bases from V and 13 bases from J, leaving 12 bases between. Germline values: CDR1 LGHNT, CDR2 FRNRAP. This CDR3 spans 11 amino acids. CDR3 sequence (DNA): TGTGCTAGTGGTCCGTCCACCGGCCAGTTCTTC. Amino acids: CASGPSTGQFF.

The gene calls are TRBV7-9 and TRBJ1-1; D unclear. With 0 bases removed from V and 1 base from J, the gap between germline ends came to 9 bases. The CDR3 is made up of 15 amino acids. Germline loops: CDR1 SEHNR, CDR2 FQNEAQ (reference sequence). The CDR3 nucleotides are TGTGCCAGCAGCTTAGCTTCTTCTGGGAACACTGAAGCTTTCTTT. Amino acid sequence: CASSLASSGNTEAFF.

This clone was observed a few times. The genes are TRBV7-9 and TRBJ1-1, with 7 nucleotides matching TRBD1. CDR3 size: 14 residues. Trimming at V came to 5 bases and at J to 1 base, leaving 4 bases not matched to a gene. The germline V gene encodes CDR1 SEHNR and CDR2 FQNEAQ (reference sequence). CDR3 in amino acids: CASSRDRKNTEAFF. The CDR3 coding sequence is TGTGCCAGCAGCCGGGACAGAAAGAACACTGAAGCTTTCTTT.

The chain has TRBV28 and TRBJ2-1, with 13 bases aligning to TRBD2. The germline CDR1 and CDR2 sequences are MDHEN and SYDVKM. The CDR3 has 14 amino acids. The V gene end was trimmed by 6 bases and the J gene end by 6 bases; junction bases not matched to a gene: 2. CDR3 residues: CASRGLAGFNEQFF. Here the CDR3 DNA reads TGTGCCAGCAGGGGACTAGCGGGATTCAATGAGCAGTTCTTC.

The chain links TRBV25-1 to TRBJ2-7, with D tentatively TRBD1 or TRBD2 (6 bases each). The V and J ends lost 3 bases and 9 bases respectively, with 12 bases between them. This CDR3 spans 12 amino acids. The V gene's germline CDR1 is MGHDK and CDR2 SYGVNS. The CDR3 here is CASSDPGGRQYV. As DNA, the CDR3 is TGTGCCAGCAGTGATCCTGGGGGGCGGCAGTACGTC.

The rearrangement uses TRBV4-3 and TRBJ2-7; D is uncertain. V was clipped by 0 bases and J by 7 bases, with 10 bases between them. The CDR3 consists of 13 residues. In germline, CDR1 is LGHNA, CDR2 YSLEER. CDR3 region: CASSQDAYREQYF. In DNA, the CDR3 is TGCGCCAGCAGCCAAGATGCGTACCGGGAGCAGTACTTC.

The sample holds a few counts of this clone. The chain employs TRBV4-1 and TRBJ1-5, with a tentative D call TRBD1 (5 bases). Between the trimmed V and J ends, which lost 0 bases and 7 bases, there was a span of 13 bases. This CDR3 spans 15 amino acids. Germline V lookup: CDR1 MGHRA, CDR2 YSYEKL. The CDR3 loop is CASSQEGVQGQPQHF. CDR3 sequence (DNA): TGCGCCAGCAGCCAAGAGGGGGTGCAGGGACAGCCCCAGCATTTT.

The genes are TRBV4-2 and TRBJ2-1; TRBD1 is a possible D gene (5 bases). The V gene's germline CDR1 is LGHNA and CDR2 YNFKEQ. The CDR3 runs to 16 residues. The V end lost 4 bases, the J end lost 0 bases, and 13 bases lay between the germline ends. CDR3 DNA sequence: TGTGCCAGCAGCCCTCAGACAGCCAGCTCCTACAATGAGCAGTTCTTC. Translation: CASSPQTASSYNEQFF.

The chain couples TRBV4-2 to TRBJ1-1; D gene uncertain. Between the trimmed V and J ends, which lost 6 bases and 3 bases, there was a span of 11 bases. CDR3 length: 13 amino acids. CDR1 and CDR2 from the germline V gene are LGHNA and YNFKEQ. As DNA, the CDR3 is TGTGCCAGCAGGGATTCGACGGACACTGAAGCTTTCTTT. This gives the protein CASRDSTDTEAFF.

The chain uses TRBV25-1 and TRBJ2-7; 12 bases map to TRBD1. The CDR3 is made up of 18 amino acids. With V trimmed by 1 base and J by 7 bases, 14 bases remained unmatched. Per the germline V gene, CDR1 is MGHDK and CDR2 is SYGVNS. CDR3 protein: CASSESWDRGPPLGEQYV. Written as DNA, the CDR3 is TGTGCCAGCAGTGAATCTTGGGACAGGGGGCCTCCATTAGGGGAGCAGTACGTC.

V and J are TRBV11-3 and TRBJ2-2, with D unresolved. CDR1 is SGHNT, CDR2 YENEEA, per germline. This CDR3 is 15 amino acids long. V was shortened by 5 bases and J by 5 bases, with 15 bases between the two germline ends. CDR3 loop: CASSATRKTTGELFF. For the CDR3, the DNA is TGTGCCAGCAGCGCGACACGTAAAACTACCGGGGAGCTGTTTTTT. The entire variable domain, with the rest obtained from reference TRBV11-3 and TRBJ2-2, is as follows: EAGVVQSPRYKIIEKKQPVAFWCNPISGHNTLYWYLQNLGQGPELLIRYENEEAVDDSQLPKDRFSAERLKGVDSTLKIQPAELGDSAVYLCASSATRKTTGELFFGEGSRLTVL.

The CDR3 loop is CASSSSGKGVQETQYF. The CDR3 DNA is TGTGCCAGCAGCTCATCCGGGAAAGGGGTACAAGAGACCCAGTACTTC. The gene calls are TRBV7-9 and TRBJ2-5; either TRBD1 or TRBD2 may supply D (5 bases each). Trimming pared 4 bases from V and 2 bases from J, leaving 17 bases between. The length of the CDR3 is 16 residues. In germline, CDR1 is SEHNR, CDR2 FQNEAQ (reference sequence).

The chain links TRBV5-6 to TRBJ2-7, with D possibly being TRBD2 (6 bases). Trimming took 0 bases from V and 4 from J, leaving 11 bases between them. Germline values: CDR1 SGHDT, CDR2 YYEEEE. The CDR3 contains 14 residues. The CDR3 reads CASSLGTSHYEQYV. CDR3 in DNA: TGTGCCAGCAGCTTGGGAACTAGCCATTACGAGCAGTACGTC.

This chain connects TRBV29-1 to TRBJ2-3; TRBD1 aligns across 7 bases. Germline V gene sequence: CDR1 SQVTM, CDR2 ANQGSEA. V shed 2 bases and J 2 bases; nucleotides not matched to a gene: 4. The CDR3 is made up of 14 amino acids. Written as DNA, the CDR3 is TGCAGCGTTGAAACCACAGGGGCCACAGATACGCAGTATTTT. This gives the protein CSVETTGATDTQYF.

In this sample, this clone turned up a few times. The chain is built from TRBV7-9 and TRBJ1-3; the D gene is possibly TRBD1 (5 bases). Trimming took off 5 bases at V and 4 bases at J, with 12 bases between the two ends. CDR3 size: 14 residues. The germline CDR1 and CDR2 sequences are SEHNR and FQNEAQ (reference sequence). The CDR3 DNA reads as TGTGCCAGCAGCCCGAGGGGCCGGGGAAACACCATATATTTT. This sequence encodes CASSPRGRGNTIYF.

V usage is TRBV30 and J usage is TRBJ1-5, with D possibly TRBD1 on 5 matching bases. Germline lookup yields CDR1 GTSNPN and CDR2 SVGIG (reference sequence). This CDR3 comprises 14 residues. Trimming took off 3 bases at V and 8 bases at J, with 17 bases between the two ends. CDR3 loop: CAWRAGLPIEPQHF. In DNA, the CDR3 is TGTGCCTGGAGGGCGGGACTCCCGATCGAGCCCCAGCATTTT.

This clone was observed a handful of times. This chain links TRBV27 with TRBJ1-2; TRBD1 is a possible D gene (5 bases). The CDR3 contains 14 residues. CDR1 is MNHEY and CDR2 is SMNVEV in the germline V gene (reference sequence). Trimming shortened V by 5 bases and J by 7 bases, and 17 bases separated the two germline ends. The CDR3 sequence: CASSTPGPQGGYTF. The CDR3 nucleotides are TGTGCCAGCAGTACTCCGGGACCGCAAGGTGGCTACACCTTC.

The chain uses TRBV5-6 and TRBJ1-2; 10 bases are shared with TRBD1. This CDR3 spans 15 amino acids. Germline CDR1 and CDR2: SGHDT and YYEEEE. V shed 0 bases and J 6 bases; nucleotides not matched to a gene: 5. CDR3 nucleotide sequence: TGTGCCAGCAGCTTGGGCGACAGGGGGCGCGATGGCTACACCTTC. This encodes CASSLGDRGRDGYTF.

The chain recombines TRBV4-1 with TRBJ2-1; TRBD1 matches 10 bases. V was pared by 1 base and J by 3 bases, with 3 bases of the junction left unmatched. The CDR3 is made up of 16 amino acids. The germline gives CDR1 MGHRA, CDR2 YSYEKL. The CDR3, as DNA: TGCGCCAGCAGCCAAGTAGGGGACAGGGGCTACAATGAGCAGTTCTTC. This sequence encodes CASSQVGDRGYNEQFF.

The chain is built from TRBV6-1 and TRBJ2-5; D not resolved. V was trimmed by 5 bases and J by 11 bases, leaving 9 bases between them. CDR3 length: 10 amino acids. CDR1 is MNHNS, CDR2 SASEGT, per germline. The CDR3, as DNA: TGTGCCAGCAGTACCACCCCACAGTACTTC. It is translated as CASSTTPQYF.

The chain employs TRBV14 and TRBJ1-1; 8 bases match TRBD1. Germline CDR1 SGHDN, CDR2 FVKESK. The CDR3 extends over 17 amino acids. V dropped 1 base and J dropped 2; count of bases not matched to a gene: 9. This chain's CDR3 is CASSQASRGPPNTEAFF. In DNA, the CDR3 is TGTGCCAGCAGCCAAGCTAGCAGGGGGCCCCCAAACACTGAAGCTTTCTTT. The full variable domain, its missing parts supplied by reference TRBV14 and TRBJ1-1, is EAGVTQFPSHSVIEKGQTVTLRCDPISGHDNLYWYRRVMGKEIKFLLHFVKESKQDESGMPNNRFLAERTGGTYSTLKVQPAELEDSGVYFCASSQASRGPPNTEAFFGQGTRLTVV.

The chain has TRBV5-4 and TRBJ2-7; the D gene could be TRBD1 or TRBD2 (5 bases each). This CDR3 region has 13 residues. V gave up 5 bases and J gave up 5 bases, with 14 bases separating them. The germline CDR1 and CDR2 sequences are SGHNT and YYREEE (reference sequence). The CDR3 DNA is TGTGCCAGCAGGAGGGGCTTGGGGGACGAGCAGTACGTC. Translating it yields CASRRGLGDEQYV.

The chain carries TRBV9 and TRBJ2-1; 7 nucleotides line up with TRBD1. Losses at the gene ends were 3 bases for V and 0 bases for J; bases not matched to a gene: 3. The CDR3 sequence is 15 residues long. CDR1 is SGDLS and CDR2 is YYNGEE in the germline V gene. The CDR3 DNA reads TGTGCCAGCAGCGCGGGGACAGTCTCCTACAATGAGCAGTTCTTC. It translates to CASSAGTVSYNEQFF.

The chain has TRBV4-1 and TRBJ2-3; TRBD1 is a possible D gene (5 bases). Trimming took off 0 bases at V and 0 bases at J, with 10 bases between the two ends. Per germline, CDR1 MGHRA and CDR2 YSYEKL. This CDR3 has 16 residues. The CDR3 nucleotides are TGCGCCAGCAGCCAAGAGGGGCCCCTAAGCACAGATACGCAGTATTTT. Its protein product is CASSQEGPLSTDTQYF.